This T cell receptor beta chain was recorded in a study of T cells after posttransplantation cyclophosphamide. Study-level results: Later post-transplant blood repertoires were often dominated by donor CD8+ memory clones. TRB overlap between skin or GI tissue T cells and blood was limited.

This clone was counted ten times or more. Its antigen is not known. This table comes from immunoSEQ multiplex PCR, and its TCRdb copy is limited to in-frame clones, with some not included. The table records 20,000 to 25,000 clones without singletons, the ten largest covering less than 5.5%. Source material: PBMCs. The sequence came from a woman in her 50s in good health, CMV-negative, and a related stem cell transplant donor.

As DNA, the CDR3 is TGTGCCAGCAGCTTAGCTACGGCGGGAGGGCTCTACAATGAGCAGTTCTTC. Translating gives CASSLATAGGLYNEQFF. This sequence joins TRBV7-9 and TRBJ2-1; 9 positions agree with TRBD2. V lost 0 bases to trimming and J lost 3 bases; unmatched junction nucleotides: 6. Germline V gives CDR1 SEHNR, CDR2 FQNEAQ (reference sequence). The CDR3 consists of 17 residues.